A single sample gave rise to the 27 T cell receptor beta chains below, sequenced in a study of blood T cells in healthy people across ages. PCR was performed a second time for roughly 7 to 11 cycles using a sample-barcoded 5' primer and a J-beta primer mix. TCRdb passed the 5' RACE reads through MiXCR, listing each CDR3 protein once. The table lists some 1.4 million distinct CDR3 sequences, roughly 40% of them singletons. Sequenced sample: blood. Every receptor here comes from a woman younger than 35 in good health.

Comment on this clonotype: A clone one base away is much larger, so this may be a read error. The CDR3 DNA is TGTGCCAGCAGTTACTCGTCGGGGTGGATTACCACAGATACGCGGTATTTT. Translated: CASSYSSGWITTDTRYF. The genes are TRBV6-5 and TRBJ2-3, with D possibly TRBD2 on 5 matching bases. In germline, CDR1 is MNHEY, CDR2 SVGAGI. The CDR3 runs 17 residues.

The chain joins TRBV5-1 to TRBJ2-1; 11 nucleotides line up with TRBD1. Germline values: CDR1 SGHRS, CDR2 YFSETQ. V was pared by 0 bases and J by 0 bases, with 8 bases of the junction left unmatched. The CDR3 is 19 residues long. CDR3 in amino acids: CASSLDPDRGLSSYNEQFF. CDR3 nucleotide sequence: TGCGCCAGCAGCTTGGACCCGGACAGGGGGCTTTCCTCCTACAATGAGCAGTTCTTC.

This sequence joins TRBV6-6 and TRBJ2-1; unclear D gene. The germline gives CDR1 MNHNY, CDR2 SVGAGI (reference sequence). The CDR3 runs to 14 residues. V lost 10 bases and J lost 0, with 13 bases in between. CDR3 sequence reads: CAISRASSYNEQFF. The CDR3 DNA follows: TGTGCCATAAGTAGGGCGAGCTCCTACAATGAGCAGTTCTTC.

This rearrangement joins TRBV30 to TRBJ1-5; no definite D call. Per the germline V gene, CDR1 is GTSNPN and CDR2 is SVGIG (reference sequence). There are 14 residues in the CDR3. V was clipped by 1 base and J by 0 bases, with 7 bases between them. The CDR3 loop is CAWSGLYSNQPQHF. CDR3 coding DNA: TGTGCCTGGAGTGGACTCTATAGCAATCAGCCCCAGCATTTT.

The chain couples TRBV2 to TRBJ1-1; D not certain. Germline V lookup: CDR1 SNHLY, CDR2 FYNNEI. There are 12 residues in the CDR3. V lost 6 bases and J lost 3, with 8 bases in between. The CDR3 coding sequence is TGTGCCAGCAGACGGCTTTACACTGAAGCTTTCTTT. The encoded protein is CASRRLYTEAFF.

In its sample, this clonotype was seen a few times. The chain carries TRBV6-5 and TRBJ2-3; 8 positions match TRBD2. The J segment lost 2 bases and the V segment lost 0 bases, leaving 4 bases of the junction unmatched. The length of the CDR3 is 16 residues. The germline V gene encodes CDR1 MNHEY and CDR2 SVGAGI. CDR3 loop: CASSYSAGGHTDTQYF. The CDR3 DNA follows: TGTGCCAGCAGTTACTCGGCGGGAGGCCACACAGATACGCAGTATTTT.

J is TRBJ2-7 and V is TRBV2; D unresolved. Germline V lookup: CDR1 SNHLY, CDR2 FYNNEI. This CDR3 contains 13 residues. V lost 9 bases and J 2 bases, leaving 14 bases between the germline ends. DNA for the CDR3: TGTGCCAGTAATTTCTCCCCGACCTACGAGCAGTACTTC. This gives the protein CASNFSPTYEQYF.

This clonotype was seen more than once but under ten times. V usage is TRBV21-1 and J usage is TRBJ2-7. TRBV21-1 is listed as a pseudogene. The CDR3 covers 15 residues. CDR3 sequence (DNA): TGTGCCAGCAGCAAAGGACGTCGGGGATTATACGAGCAGTACTTC. Translation gives CASSKGRRGLYEQYF.

V and J are TRBV5-1 and TRBJ1-1, with D possibly matching TRBD1 (5 bases). Per the germline V gene, CDR1 is SGHRS and CDR2 is YFSETQ. The CDR3 loop spans 14 amino acids. Trimming took 6 bases from V and 5 from J, leaving 17 bases between them. The CDR3 coding sequence is TGCGCCAGCACCTCGAACGGGGGGATGACTGAAGCTTTCTTT. Its protein is CASTSNGGMTEAFF.

The CDR3 here is CASSPPSLAGVYNEQFF. The CDR3 coding sequence is TGTGCCAGCAGTCCCCCCTCACTAGCGGGGGTCTACAATGAGCAGTTCTTC. This chain connects TRBV27 to TRBJ2-1; 11 bases agree with TRBD2. The junction had 9 bases not matched to a gene; V was cut back by 5 bases and J by 3 bases. This CDR3 is built from 17 residues. From germline, CDR1 is MNHEY and CDR2 SMNVEV (reference sequence).

V is TRBV6-1 and J is TRBJ2-6; TRBD2 might be the D (5 bases). The V end lost 6 bases, the J end lost 2 bases, and 14 bases lay between the germline ends. The CDR3 length is 16 residues. Per germline, CDR1 MNHNS and CDR2 SASEGT. CDR3 sequence reads: CASRGDGAAGANVLTF. For the CDR3, the DNA is TGTGCCAGCAGGGGTGACGGAGCGGCTGGGGCCAACGTCCTGACTTTC.

This clonotype showed up many times. This rearrangement joins TRBV12-3 or TRBV12-4 to TRBJ1-2, with D possibly TRBD1 on 6 matching bases. V was trimmed by 5 bases and J by 3 bases, leaving 13 bases between them. This CDR3 has 14 residues. This CDR3 is CASSRTGGDYGYTF. The DNA of the CDR3 is TGTGCCAGCAGTCGGACCGGGGGCGACTATGGCTACACCTTC.

A few counts support this clonotype. This chain uses TRBV6-5 with TRBJ1-2, with a weak D call TRBD1 (5 bases). The length of the CDR3 is 17 residues. Germline V gives CDR1 MNHEY, CDR2 SVGAGI. The V gene lost 2 bases and the J gene lost 0 bases, with 16 bases spanning the gap. CDR3 loop: CASSYKGTELANYGYTF. CDR3 nucleotide sequence: TGTGCCAGCAGTTACAAGGGGACGGAGTTAGCTAACTATGGCTACACCTTC.

This sequence joins TRBV20-1 and TRBJ2-5, with D possibly matching TRBD2 (6 bases). Germline CDR1 reads DFQATT; CDR2 reads SNEGSKA (reference sequence). CDR3 length equals 12 residues. The germline V and J ends were trimmed by 5 bases and 2 bases, with 9 bases remaining between them. For the CDR3, the DNA is TGCAGTGCTCTTAGCGGACAAGAGACCCAGTACTTC. Amino acids: CSALSGQETQYF.

This clonotype was found once. This sequence joins TRBV7-9 and TRBJ1-1; D remains ambiguous. Germline V lookup: CDR1 SEHNR, CDR2 FQNEAQ (reference sequence). The V gene lost 5 bases and the J gene lost 0 bases, with 16 bases spanning the gap. CDR3 length: 16 residues. CDR3 residues: CASSRAGGRMNTEAFF. In DNA form, the CDR3 reads TGTGCCAGCAGCCGGGCGGGTGGGAGAATGAACACTGAAGCTTTCTTT. Supplemented by reference TRBV7-9 and TRBJ1-1, the full variable domain reads DTGVSQNPRHKITKRGQNVTFRCDPISEHNRLYWYRQTLGQGPEFLTYFQNEAQLEKSRLLSDRFSAERPKGSFSTLEIQRTEQGDSAMYLCASSRAGGRMNTEAFFGQGTRLTVV.

The chain joins TRBV12-3 or TRBV12-4 to TRBJ1-6, with D unresolved. The CDR3 runs 14 residues. Trimming took 3 bases from V and 9 from J, leaving 12 bases between them. The CDR3 coding sequence is TGTGCCAGCAGTTTTACCGGCGTCTCTTCACCCCTCCACTTT. As protein: CASSFTGVSSPLHF.

This clonotype was picked up many times. The junction and the germline gene differ at one end; a read error may be behind it. This chain connects TRBV5-1 to TRBJ1-2; tentatively, D is TRBD1 (5 bases). Germline V gives CDR1 SGHRS, CDR2 YFSETQ. The CDR3 loop spans 13 amino acids. This CDR3 is CASSYDSNYGYTF. DNA for the CDR3: TGTGCCAGCAGTTATGACAGTAACTATGGCTACACCTTC.

The chain has TRBV2 and TRBJ2-5; 10 positions match TRBD1. V gave up 7 bases and J gave up 4 bases; unmatched junction bases: 6. The CDR3 has 14 amino acids. The germline V gene has CDR1 SNHLY and CDR2 FYNNEI. CDR3 region: CASNPDRGSETQYF. The CDR3 DNA is TGTGCCAGCAACCCGGACAGGGGGTCAGAGACCCAGTACTTC.

The rearrangement links TRBV28 to TRBJ1-1; no firm D call. The germline gives CDR1 MDHEN, CDR2 SYDVKM. This CDR3 is built from 15 residues. Trimming removed 3 bases at V and 5 bases at J, with 16 bases between. The CDR3 nucleotides are TGTGCCAGCAGTTTGGTGGGGAGCAAAGGAACTGAAGCTTTCTTT. Amino acid sequence: CASSLVGSKGTEAFF.

This clonotype was detected only once. A junction end diverges from the germline sequence, so it may reflect a read error. The V gene is TRBV28, the J gene TRBJ2-5, with 13 nucleotides matching TRBD2. This CDR3 contains 15 residues. The germline CDR1 and CDR2 sequences are MDHEN and SYDVKM. CDR3 loop: CASRMGLAGKEAQYF. The CDR3 DNA reads TGTGCCAGCAGAATGGGACTAGCGGGGAAAGAGGCCCAGTACTTC.

This chain joins TRBV7-9 and TRBJ2-1, with 16 bases aligning to TRBD2. V trimming: 5 bases; J trimming: 5 bases; junction bases outside the gene matches: 3. The CDR3 spans 16 residues. The germline V gene has CDR1 SEHNR and CDR2 FQNEAQ (reference sequence). The CDR3 sequence: CASSKGLAGGDNEQFF. CDR3 bases: TGTGCCAGCAGCAAGGGACTAGCGGGAGGGGACAATGAGCAGTTCTTC.

The gene calls are TRBV6-6 and TRBJ2-3, with D unclear. Germline CDR1 is MNHNY and CDR2 is SVGAGI (reference sequence). CDR3 size: 16 residues. Trimming pared 4 bases from V and 2 bases from J, leaving 16 bases between. This CDR3 is CASSSALGPHTDTQYF. CDR3 in DNA: TGTGCCAGCAGTTCCGCTTTGGGCCCCCACACAGATACGCAGTATTTT.

This clonotype was picked up many times. The gene calls are TRBV4-1 and TRBJ2-1; D is possibly TRBD1 (6 bases). The CDR3 extends over 14 amino acids. V was pared by 2 bases and J by 4 bases, with 9 bases between. The germline V gene has CDR1 MGHRA and CDR2 YSYEKL. CDR3 sequence: CASSQRGQYNEQFF. The CDR3 coding sequence is TGCGCCAGCAGCCAACGCGGACAGTACAATGAGCAGTTCTTC.

The chain couples TRBV6-6 to TRBJ1-5, with 10 positions matching TRBD1. The trim removed 2 bases at V and 5 bases at J, leaving 3 bases unmatched. The CDR3 sequence is 15 residues long. Germline CDR1 is MNHNY and CDR2 is SVGAGI (reference sequence). The CDR3 region has the DNA TGTGCCAGCAGTTACCGGACAGGGGGAGATCAGCCCCAGCATTTT. As protein: CASSYRTGGDQPQHF.

The chain couples TRBV27 to TRBJ1-1, with TRBD1 identical over 7 bases. V lost 6 bases, J lost 4 bases, and 2 bases stayed unmatched. The CDR3 totals 12 residues. Germline V gene data show CDR1 as MNHEY and CDR2 as SMNVEV (reference sequence). The CDR3 loop is CASRTGATEAFF. The CDR3 coding sequence is TGTGCCAGCAGAACAGGGGCCACTGAAGCTTTCTTT.

V usage is TRBV12-3 or TRBV12-4 and J usage is TRBJ1-2; possible D gene TRBD1, 5 bases. Trimming shortened V by 7 bases and J by 6 bases, and 12 bases separated the two germline ends. The CDR3 length is 12 residues. The CDR3 protein is CASTRGTDGYTF. In DNA form, the CDR3 reads TGTGCCAGCACCCGAGGGACTGATGGCTACACCTTC.

This clonotype was detected ten times or more. The chain joins TRBV20-1 to TRBJ2-3; D gene unclear. The CDR3 sequence is 15 residues long. The germline V gene encodes CDR1 DFQATT and CDR2 SNEGSKA (reference sequence). V was shortened by 3 bases and J by 1 base, with 14 bases between the two germline ends. The CDR3 DNA follows: TGCAGTGCTAGCATTCCCCCCCCCCGCACAGATACGCAGTATTTT. Residues: CSASIPPPRTDTQYF.